Below, 2 T cell receptor beta chains from the same sample are listed, as sequenced in a study of shared T cell receptors in the human thymus. TCRdb's table, derived via immunoSEQ multiplex PCR, lists solely in-frame clones and lacks some. The repertoire holds roughly 410,000 clones, with around 93% as singletons. Sequencing was performed on thymocytes. These receptor sequences come from a human donor.

This chain uses TRBV27 with TRBJ2-1; D is unresolved. The CDR3 consists of 13 residues. V was cut by 3 bases and J by 6 bases, with 9 bases left in between. Germline V lookup: CDR1 MNHEY, CDR2 SMNVEV (reference sequence). The CDR3 DNA sequence: TGTGCCAGCAGTTTGTTACTAAGCAATGAGCAGTTCTTC. It specifies CASSLLLSNEQFF.

CDR3 amino acids: CASSSVGGRTGELFF. Written as DNA, the CDR3 is TGTGCCAGCAGCTCAGTGGGAGGGCGCACCGGGGAGCTGTTTTTT. The rearrangement uses TRBV7-2 and TRBJ2-2; 7 positions match TRBD2. Germline values: CDR1 SGHTA, CDR2 FQGNSA. This CDR3 comprises 15 residues. After removal of 4 bases from V and 4 bases from J, the junction contained 6 bases not matched to a gene.